The clone carrying this T cell receptor beta chain has just one count. This specimen comes from a study of Ad26.COV2.S vaccination and SARS-CoV-2 variants. Measured with immunoSEQ multiplex PCR; TCRdb has only the in-frame clones, and not every one. Here the sample spans hundreds of thousands of clones, roughly 90% being singletons. The treatment here: about 20 received Ad26.COV2.S at low or high dose, single or two shots; roughly five received placebo; per-sample allocation not given. Sampling occurred on day 63 after the first vaccine or placebo injection. This TCR derives from a person between 18 and 60 years old who received the Ad26.COV2.S COVID-19 vaccine or a placebo. The sequencing here drew on peripheral blood, taken in a trial of Ad26.COV2.S vaccine versus placebo.

The CDR3 loop reads CASAPDRGREKLFF. CDR3 bases: TGCGCCAGCGCGCCGGACAGGGGTCGGGAAAAACTGTTTTTT. The chain employs TRBV4-1 and TRBJ1-4; 9 bases map to TRBD1. V was pared by 8 bases and J by 8 bases, with 9 bases of the junction left unmatched. There are 14 residues in the CDR3. Germline values: CDR1 MGHRA, CDR2 YSYEKL.